Detailed here is one T cell receptor beta chain. The antigen it binds to is not known. No much larger clone exists at a distance of one base, and base qualities are not known. The immunoSEQ Assay, a bias-controlled multiplex PCR, was used to amplify TCRbeta CDR3 regions from genomic DNA. The authors processed their data as follows. Within the assay, amplification of reference gene primers was used to estimate how many nucleated cells each sample contained. To quantify the absolute abundance of each unique TCRbeta CDR3 rearrangement, sequence reads were collapsed and filtered. For each sample, productive Simpson clonality was calculated as the square root of Simpson's diversity index across productive rearrangements. The table was pulled from immuneACCESS by TCRdb, which kept in-frame rearrangements only. Such tables lose some clones; where checked, under half of the loss comes from unresolved V genes, and the rest has no known cause. D and trimming come from the DNA, and the V and J calls and clone size come from that table. The sample table holds about 160,000 clones, of which about 93% were seen once. Of the sample, 3.5% to 5% falls within the top ten clones.

This sample stems from a study of blood T cell repertoires in COVID-19 (TCRdb year 2020). Concerning the study at large: Samples from collaborators originated in the United States, Italy and Spain and spanned both the acute and convalescent phases of COVID-19. The prospective study material was composed of cDNA or gDNA derived from T cells, B-cell-depleted T cells, or PBMCs. Deeply sampled blood TCRbeta repertoires from subjects exposed to, actively infected with, or recovered from COVID-19 were included in the dataset. The repertoires were released in a freely available public database intended as a resource for research on the immune response to SARS-CoV-2. The samples were drawn from two sources: the first 160 participants of the ongoing ImmuneRACE study, and fewer than 1,500 subjects contributed by 6 global collaborators. Nearly every sample came with metadata listing a de-identified subject ID, COVID-19 status, age in years and sex. Where available, HLA class I and class II types were obtained from metadata supplied by the sample provider rather than from assay-based typing.

Each collaborating institution followed its own protocols to collect whole blood in K2EDTA tubes. For TCRbeta analysis, collaborators shipped samples in one of three forms: frozen whole blood, isolated PBMCs, or DNA extracted from either of those sample types. General findings and caveats noted by the study authors: Clinical and demographic metadata were provided uncurated, with the amount varying by source and participant.

Its CDR3 holds 15 amino acids, cysteine through phenylalanine. Only the CDR3 portion is preserved as DNA: 45 bases, with reading frame beginning at the first base. V and J are trimmed by 5 bases and 6 bases, and the gene matches miss 8 bases of the junction. CDR1 and CDR2, looked up from the germline V gene, are MDHEN and SYDVKM. The sample consisted of peripheral blood. The rearranged chain carries TRBV28 and TRBJ1-1; the junction holds 11 bases that match TRBD1. This TCR derives from a woman between 50 and 59 years old with acute or convalescent COVID-19. This receptor carries the CDR3 CASSPGGQGESEAFF. At the DNA level, the sequence is TGTGCCAGCAGTCCAGGGGGACAGGGGGAATCTGAAGCTTTCTTT.